This T cell receptor (beta chain) was sequenced for a study of cytomegalovirus exposure and HLA in healthy donors. Study summary: Within an early data release were tens of millions of unique TCRs drawn from HLA-typed donors. Study results and caveats: Donors belonging to an Asian-associated ancestry cluster reportedly showed fewer N-insertions in productive TCRs than the approximately 690-donor mean, according to what a later analysis found.

The CDR3 runs 15 residues. V dropped 6 bases and J dropped 5; count of bases not matched to a gene: 11. Germline V gives CDR1 ENHRY, CDR2 SYGVKD. As for this clone: Its antigen is as yet unknown.

Primers for the PCR totalled 60 Vbeta and 13 Jbeta. The protocol was immunoSEQ multiplex PCR, while the TCRdb copy is restricted to in-frame clones and leaves out a portion. The sample has some 97,000 clones, roughly 88% seen once; the top ten hold more than 0.95%. The sample consisted of PBMCs. The TCR originated in a woman aged 18-29 years in good health and CMV-seronegative. The chain joins TRBV10-3 to TRBJ1-1; TRBD1 aligns across 8 bases. DNA for the CDR3: TGTGCCATCAGGCAGGATGGGACAGGTAGGACTGAAGCTTTCTTT. It translates to CAIRQDGTGRTEAFF.